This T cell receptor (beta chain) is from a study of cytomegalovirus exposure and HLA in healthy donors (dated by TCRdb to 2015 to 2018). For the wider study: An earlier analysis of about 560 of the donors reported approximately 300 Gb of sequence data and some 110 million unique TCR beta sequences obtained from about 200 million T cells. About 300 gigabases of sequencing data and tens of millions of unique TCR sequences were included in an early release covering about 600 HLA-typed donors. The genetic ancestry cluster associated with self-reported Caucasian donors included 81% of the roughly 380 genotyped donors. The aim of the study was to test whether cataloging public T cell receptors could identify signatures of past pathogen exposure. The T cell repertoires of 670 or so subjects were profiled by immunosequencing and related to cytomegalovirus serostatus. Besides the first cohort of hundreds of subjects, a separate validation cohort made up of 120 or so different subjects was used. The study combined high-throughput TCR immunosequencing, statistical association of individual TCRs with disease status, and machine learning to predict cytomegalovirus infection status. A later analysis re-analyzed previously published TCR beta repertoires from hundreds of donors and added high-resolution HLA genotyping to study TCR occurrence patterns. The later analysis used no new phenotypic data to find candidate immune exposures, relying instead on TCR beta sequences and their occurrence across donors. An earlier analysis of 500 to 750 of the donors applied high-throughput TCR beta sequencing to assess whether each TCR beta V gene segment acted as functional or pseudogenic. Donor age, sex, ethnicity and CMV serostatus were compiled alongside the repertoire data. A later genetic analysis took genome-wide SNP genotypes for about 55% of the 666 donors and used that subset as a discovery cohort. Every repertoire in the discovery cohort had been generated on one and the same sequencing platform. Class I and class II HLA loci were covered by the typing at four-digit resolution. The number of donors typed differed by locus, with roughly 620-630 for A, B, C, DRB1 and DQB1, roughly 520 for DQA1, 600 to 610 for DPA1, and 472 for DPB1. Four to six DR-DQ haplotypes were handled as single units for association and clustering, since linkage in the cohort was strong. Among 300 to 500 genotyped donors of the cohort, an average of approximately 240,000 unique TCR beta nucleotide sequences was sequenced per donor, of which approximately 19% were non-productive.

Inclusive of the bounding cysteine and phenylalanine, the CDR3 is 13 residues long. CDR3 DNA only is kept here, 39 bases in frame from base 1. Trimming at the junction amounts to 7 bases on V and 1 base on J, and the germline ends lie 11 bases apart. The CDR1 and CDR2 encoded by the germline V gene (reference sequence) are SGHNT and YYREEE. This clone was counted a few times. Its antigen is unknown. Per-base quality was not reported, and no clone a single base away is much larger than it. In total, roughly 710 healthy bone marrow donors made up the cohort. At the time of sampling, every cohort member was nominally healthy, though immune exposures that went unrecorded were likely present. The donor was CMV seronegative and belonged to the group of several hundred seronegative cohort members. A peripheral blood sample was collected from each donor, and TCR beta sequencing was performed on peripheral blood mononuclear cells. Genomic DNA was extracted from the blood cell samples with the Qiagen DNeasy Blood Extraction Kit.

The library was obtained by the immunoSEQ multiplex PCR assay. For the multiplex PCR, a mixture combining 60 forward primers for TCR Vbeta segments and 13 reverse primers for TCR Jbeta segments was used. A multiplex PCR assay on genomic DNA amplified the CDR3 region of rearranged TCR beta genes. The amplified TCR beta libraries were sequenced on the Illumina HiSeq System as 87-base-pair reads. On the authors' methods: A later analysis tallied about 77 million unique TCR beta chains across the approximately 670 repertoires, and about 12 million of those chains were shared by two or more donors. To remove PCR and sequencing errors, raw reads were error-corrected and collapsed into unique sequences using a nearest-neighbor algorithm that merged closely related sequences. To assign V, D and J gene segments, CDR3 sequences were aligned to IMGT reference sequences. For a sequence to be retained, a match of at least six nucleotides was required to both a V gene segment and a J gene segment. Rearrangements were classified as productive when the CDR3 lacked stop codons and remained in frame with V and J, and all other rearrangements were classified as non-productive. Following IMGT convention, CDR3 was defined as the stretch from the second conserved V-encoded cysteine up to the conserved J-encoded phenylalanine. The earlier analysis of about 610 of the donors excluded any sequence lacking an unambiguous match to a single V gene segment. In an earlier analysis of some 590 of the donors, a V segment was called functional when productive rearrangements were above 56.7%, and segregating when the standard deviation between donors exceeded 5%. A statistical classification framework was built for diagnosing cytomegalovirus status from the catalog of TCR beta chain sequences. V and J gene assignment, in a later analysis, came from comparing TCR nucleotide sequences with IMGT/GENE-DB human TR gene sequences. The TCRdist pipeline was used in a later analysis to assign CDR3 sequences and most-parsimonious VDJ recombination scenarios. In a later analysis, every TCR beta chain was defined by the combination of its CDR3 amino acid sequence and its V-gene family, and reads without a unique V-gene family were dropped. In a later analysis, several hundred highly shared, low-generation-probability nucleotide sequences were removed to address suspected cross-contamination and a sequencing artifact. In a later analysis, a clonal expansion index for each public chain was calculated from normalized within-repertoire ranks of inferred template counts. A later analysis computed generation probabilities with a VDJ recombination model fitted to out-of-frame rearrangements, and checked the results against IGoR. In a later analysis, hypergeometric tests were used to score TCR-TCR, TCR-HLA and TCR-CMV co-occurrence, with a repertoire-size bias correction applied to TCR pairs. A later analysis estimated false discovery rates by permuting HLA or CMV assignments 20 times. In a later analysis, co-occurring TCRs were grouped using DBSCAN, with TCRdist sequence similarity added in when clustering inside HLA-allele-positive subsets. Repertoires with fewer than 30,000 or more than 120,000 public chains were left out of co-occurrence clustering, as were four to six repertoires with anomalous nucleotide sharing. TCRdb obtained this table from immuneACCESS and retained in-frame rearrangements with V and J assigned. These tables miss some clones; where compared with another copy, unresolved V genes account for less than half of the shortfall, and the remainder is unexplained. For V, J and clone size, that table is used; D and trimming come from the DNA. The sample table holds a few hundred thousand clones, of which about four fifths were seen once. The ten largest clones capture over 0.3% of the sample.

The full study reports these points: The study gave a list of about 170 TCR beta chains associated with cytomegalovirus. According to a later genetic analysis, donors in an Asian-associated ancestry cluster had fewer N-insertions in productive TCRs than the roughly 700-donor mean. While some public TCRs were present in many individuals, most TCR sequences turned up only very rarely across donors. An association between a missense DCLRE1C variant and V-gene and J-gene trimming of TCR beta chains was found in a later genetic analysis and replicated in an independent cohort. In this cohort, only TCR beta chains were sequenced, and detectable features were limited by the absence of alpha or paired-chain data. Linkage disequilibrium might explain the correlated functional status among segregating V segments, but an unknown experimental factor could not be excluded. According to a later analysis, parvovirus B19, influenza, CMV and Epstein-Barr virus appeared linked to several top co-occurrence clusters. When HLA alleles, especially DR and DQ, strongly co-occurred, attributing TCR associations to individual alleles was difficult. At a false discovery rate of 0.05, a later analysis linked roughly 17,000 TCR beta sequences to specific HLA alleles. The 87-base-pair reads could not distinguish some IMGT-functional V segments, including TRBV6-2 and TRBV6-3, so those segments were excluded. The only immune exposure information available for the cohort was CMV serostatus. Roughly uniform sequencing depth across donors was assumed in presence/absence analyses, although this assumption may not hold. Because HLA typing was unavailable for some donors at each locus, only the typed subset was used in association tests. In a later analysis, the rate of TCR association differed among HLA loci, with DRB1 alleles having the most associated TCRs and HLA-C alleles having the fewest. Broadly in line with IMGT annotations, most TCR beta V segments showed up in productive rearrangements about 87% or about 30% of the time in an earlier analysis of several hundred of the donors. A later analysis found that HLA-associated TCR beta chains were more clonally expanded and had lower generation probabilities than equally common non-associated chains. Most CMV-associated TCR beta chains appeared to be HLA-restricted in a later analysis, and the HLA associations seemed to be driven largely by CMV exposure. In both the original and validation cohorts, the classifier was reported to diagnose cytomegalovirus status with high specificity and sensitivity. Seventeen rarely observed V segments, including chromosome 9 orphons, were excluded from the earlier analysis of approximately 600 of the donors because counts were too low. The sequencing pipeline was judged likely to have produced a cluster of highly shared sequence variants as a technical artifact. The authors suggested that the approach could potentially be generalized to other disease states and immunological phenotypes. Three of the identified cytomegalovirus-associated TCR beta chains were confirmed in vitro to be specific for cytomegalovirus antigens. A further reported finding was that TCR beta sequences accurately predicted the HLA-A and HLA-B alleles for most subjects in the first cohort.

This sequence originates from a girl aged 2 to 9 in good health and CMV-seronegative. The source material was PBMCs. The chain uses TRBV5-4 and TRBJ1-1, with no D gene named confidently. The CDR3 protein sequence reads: CASSSLANTEAFF. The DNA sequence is TGTGCCAGCTCATCGCTAGCGAACACTGAAGCTTTCTTT.